This T cell receptor (beta chain) came from a study of Graves' ophthalmopathy and Graves' hyperthyroidism. Findings and limits, study-wide: The study's model predicted ophthalmopathy progression at about 68% sensitivity and approximately 72% specificity.

The V segment lost 5 bases and the J segment 1 base; nucleotides outside the gene matches: 8. Germline V lookup: CDR1 SGHAT, CDR2 FQNNGV. The CDR3 is 15 residues long. CDR3 regions of TCR beta were amplified from RNA transcripts. First-round RT-PCR relied on HTBI primers, and a second-round multiplex PCR came next. TCRdb reanalysed the multiplex PCR reads using MiXCR and keeps one entry per CDR3 protein. The sample has 200,000 to 250,000 distinct CDR3 sequences, roughly a fifth seen once. This clonotype occurred a few times. Its antigen is not known. Sequencing input: peripheral blood. The origin of this receptor is a woman aged 45-65 years with Graves' ophthalmopathy. The genes are TRBV11-2 and TRBJ2-7; 7 bases fit TRBD1. The CDR3 protein is CASSHYRDRSYEQYF. The CDR3 DNA sequence: TGTGCCAGCAGCCACTACCGGGACAGATCCTACGAGCAGTACTTC.